This T cell receptor beta chain originates from a study of control samples from healthy donors and cancer patients. Sequencing was performed with immunoSEQ multiplex PCR; in TCRdb, only in-frame clones are kept and a portion is missing. The top ten clones hold roughly 4% of a sample with tens of thousands of clones, about 93% of them seen once. The CDR3 runs 17 residues. Germline-derived CDR1 and CDR2 are SGHTA and FQGNSA. The V gene end was trimmed by 1 base and the J gene end by 2 bases; junction bases not matched to a gene: 6. Input material: blood. This clonotype originated in a woman aged 50 to 60 in good health. This rearrangement joins TRBV7-2 to TRBJ2-1; 9 bases are shared with TRBD2. CDR3 sequence: CASSLGAGGPAYNEQFF. The CDR3 coding sequence is TGTGCCAGCAGCTTAGGAGCGGGGGGCCCAGCCTACAATGAGCAGTTCTTC.